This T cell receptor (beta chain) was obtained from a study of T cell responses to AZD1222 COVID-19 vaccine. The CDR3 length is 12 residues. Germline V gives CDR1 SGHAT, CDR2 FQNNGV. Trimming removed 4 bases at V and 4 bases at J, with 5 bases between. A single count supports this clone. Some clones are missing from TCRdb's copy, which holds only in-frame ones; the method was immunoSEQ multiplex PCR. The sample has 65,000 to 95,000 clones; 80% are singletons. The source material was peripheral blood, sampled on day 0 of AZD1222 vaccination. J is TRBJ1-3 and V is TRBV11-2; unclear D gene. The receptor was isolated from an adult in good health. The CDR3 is CASSSAGNTIYF. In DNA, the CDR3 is TGTGCCAGCAGCTCGGCGGGAAACACCATATATTTT.